This is a list of T cell receptor beta chains from one sample in a study of cytomegalovirus exposure and HLA in healthy donors. Clones were sequenced by immunoSEQ multiplex PCR, and TCRdb holds only the in-frame ones, with some missing. In the table there are some 140,000 clones, 86% of which are singletons. The specimen sequenced was PBMCs. The receptors shown here come from a man between 18 and 35 years old in good health and CMV-seronegative. The CDR3 runs from the conserved cysteine through the conserved F or W. The order of the fields is J gene, V gene, clone size, D gene, CDR3 length, CDR3 DNA, CDR3 protein. D genes are given only for firm matches. Clone size is shown for a subset of rows, as once, few, many or a class of expanded clone.

TRBJ2-7 | TRBV14 | - | - | 14 | TGTGCCAGCAGCCAAGACCGCGTTCCCTACGAGCAGTACTTC | CASSQDRVPYEQYF
TRBJ2-1 | TRBV9 | - | TRBD1 | 15 | TGTGCCAGCAGCGCCGGACAGGGGGGATACAATGAGCAGTTCTTC | CASSAGQGGYNEQFF
TRBJ2-1 | TRBV11-3 | once | TRBD1 | 13 | TGTGCCAGCAGCCGGGACAGAGAGGATGAGCAGTTCTTC | CASSRDREDEQFF
TRBJ2-2 | TRBV7-6 | - | TRBD2 | 15 | TGTGCCAGCAGCTTAAGGACTAGCGGGATCCGGGAGCTGTTTTTT | CASSLRTSGIRELFF
TRBJ2-7 | TRBV7-2 | - | TRBD1 | 14 | TGTGCCAGCAGCTACGGACAGGGGGACTACGAGCAGTACTTC | CASSYGQGDYEQYF
TRBJ1-1 | TRBV6-1 | - | - | 19 | TGTGCCAGCAGTGAAGCGCATACAAGGAACCAGGGGACCAACACTGAAGCTTTCTTT | CASSEAHTRNQGTNTEAFF
TRBJ1-3 | TRBV6-1 | - | - | 14 | TGTGCCAGCAGTAAGGGAGAATCTGGAAACACCATATATTTT | CASSKGESGNTIYF
TRBJ2-1 | TRBV6-5 | - | TRBD2 | 14 | TGTGCCAGCAGCACCCAGCGGGGGCCTAATGAGCAGTTCTTC | CASSTQRGPNEQFF
TRBJ1-5 | TRBV28 | - | - | 14 | TGTGCCAGCAGTTTATTGGAGAGGAATCAGCCCCAGCATTTT | CASSLLERNQPQHF
TRBJ2-1 | TRBV4-1 | once | TRBD2 | 14 | TGCGCCAGCAGCCAAGTAGCGGGAACCAATGAGCAGTTCTTC | CASSQVAGTNEQFF
TRBJ1-6 | TRBV25-1 | - | TRBD1 | 17 | TGTGCCAGCAGTCCAGGACAGGGGTCGTCCTATAATTCACCCCTCCACTTT | CASSPGQGSSYNSPLHF
TRBJ2-2 | TRBV6-1 | - | - | 13 | TGTGCCAGCAGTGAACTTAGAACCGGGGAGCTGTTTTTT | CASSELRTGELFF
TRBJ2-2 | TRBV7-6 | - | TRBD2 | 16 | TGTGCCAGCAGCTTCGTCAGCGGGGCTATTGCCGGGGAGCTGTTTTTT | CASSFVSGAIAGELFF
TRBJ1-1 | TRBV30 | - | - | 14 | TGTGCCTGGAGGCGTTACAAAGAGAGGTGCAGAGCTTTCTTT | CAWRRYKERCRAFF
TRBJ2-5 | TRBV29-1 | - | TRBD2 | 15 | TGCAGCGTGGGGGGACTAGCGGGAGTGAAAGAGACCCAGTACTTC | CSVGGLAGVKETQYF
TRBJ2-1 | TRBV27 | - | TRBD1 | 14 | TGTGCCAGCCAGAGGACAGGGCTTTCCAATGAGCAGTTCTTC | CASQRTGLSNEQFF
TRBJ2-5 | TRBV5-4 | - | - | 15 | TGTGCCAGCAGCTTGGGAAGTGGGGCAGAGCAGACCCAGTACTTC | CASSLGSGAEQTQYF
TRBJ2-7 | TRBV5-1 | - | TRBD2 | 18 | TGCGCCAGCAGCTTGGGGACTAGCGGGGGGGCTCCGTCCTACGAGCAGTACTTC | CASSLGTSGGAPSYEQYF
TRBJ2-7 | TRBV15 | - | - | 16 | TGTGCCACCAGCAGAGAGGGGCAGGCGAGAAACTACGAGCAGTACTTC | CATSREGQARNYEQYF
TRBJ2-2 | TRBV2 | - | - | 12 | TGTGCCAGCAGACAAGTCGCCGGGGAGCTGTTTTTT | CASRQVAGELFF
TRBJ2-7 | TRBV7-9 | - | - | 12 | TGTGCCAGCTCGTGGGGAGAGTACGAGCAGTACTTC | CASSWGEYEQYF
TRBJ2-1 | TRBV19 | - | TRBD2 | 15 | TGTGCCAGTAGTATCGGACTAGCGGGAGGCTATGAGCAGTTCTTC | CASSIGLAGGYEQFF
TRBJ1-5 | TRBV6-1 | - | TRBD1 | 19 | TGTGCCAGCAGTGATGGGAGATACGCTACAGGGGTAGTGTGGCAGCCCCAGCATTTT | CASSDGRYATGVVWQPQHF
TRBJ2-5 | TRBV14 | - | - | 13 | TGTGCCAGCAGCCAAATCTACCGAGAGACCCAGTACTTC | CASSQIYRETQYF
TRBJ2-5 | TRBV6-1 | - | TRBD1 | 13 | TGTGCCAGCAGTAACAGGGGAGAAGAGACCCAGTACTTC | CASSNRGEETQYF
TRBJ2-7 | TRBV28 | - | TRBD2 | 15 | TGTGCCAGCAGTCCCCTAAGCGGGAGGGAGGGCGAGCAGTACTTC | CASSPLSGREGEQYF
TRBJ2-1 | TRBV7-6 | - | TRBD2 | 16 | TGTGCCAGCAGCTTAGCTAGCGGGAGCTCCTACAATGAGCAGTTCTTC | CASSLASGSSYNEQFF
TRBJ2-5 | TRBV7-6 | - | - | 13 | TGTGCCAGCAGCCCTAGACCCCAAGAGACCCAGTACTTC | CASSPRPQETQYF
TRBJ1-1 | TRBV9 | - | - | 15 | TGTGCCAGCAGCGTAGGGGTAGGAGTTAGGACTGAAGCTTTCTTT | CASSVGVGVRTEAFF
TRBJ2-2 | TRBV10-3 | - | - | 14 | TGTGCCATCGCGAAAAGCGGGAACACCGGGGAGCTGTTTTTT | CAIAKSGNTGELFF
TRBJ1-1 | TRBV2 | - | - | 14 | TGTGCCAGCAGTGAACAGGGGTACGGGACTGAAGCTTTCTTT | CASSEQGYGTEAFF
TRBJ2-6 | TRBV11-2 | once | TRBD1 | 18 | TGTGCCAGCAGCTTAGTTCGGACAGGCTCATCTGGGGCCAACGTCCTGACTTTC | CASSLVRTGSSGANVLTF
TRBJ2-5 | TRBV6-6 | once | - | 15 | TGTGCCAGCAGTTATAATCCGGGGGTGGCAGAGACCCAGTACTTC | CASSYNPGVAETQYF
TRBJ1-2 | TRBV12-5 | - | TRBD1 | 17 | TGTGCTAGTTTAACGACTGAGCCGGGACAGGGATTCAGGGGCTACACCTTC | CASLTTEPGQGFRGYTF
TRBJ1-6 | TRBV27 | - | - | 18 | TGTGCCAGCAGTTTCAACCCTCCGGGTCCCTACCCCAATTCACCCCTCCACTTT | CASSFNPPGPYPNSPLHF
TRBJ2-7 | TRBV7-2 | - | TRBD2 | 17 | TGTGCCAGCAGCAAGGGGACTAGCGGGGGGCCCTCCTACGAGCAGTACTTC | CASSKGTSGGPSYEQYF
TRBJ1-3 | TRBV18 | once | - | 14 | TGTGCCAGCTCACCGGGGGCGCACGGAAACACCATATATTTT | CASSPGAHGNTIYF
TRBJ1-1 | TRBV2 | - | TRBD1 | 15 | TGTGCCAGCACACGGACAGGGCAACCCGAGTCTGAAGCTTTCTTT | CASTRTGQPESEAFF
TRBJ2-7 | TRBV27 | - | - | 12 | TGTGCCGTCCGGACAGCCAACTACGAGCAGTACTTC | CAVRTANYEQYF
TRBJ2-1 | TRBV28 | - | TRBD2 | 16 | TGTGCCAGCAGTTCGCTAGCGGAGAAGACCTACAATGAGCAGTTCTTC | CASSSLAEKTYNEQFF
TRBJ2-7 | TRBV5-1 | once | - | 20 | TGCGCCAGCAGTTCTCATACAGGGATCCTCAGTCCCGGACTGAATTTCGAGCAGTACTTC | CASSSHTGILSPGLNFEQYF
TRBJ2-2 | TRBV5-1 | - | TRBD1 | 16 | TGCGCCAGCAGTCAAGGGACAGGCTCGAACACCGGGGAGCTGTTTTTT | CASSQGTGSNTGELFF
TRBJ2-1 | TRBV7-9 | - | - | 15 | TGTGCCAGCAGCGATCACCGTTCAGCCTACAATGAGCAGTTCTTC | CASSDHRSAYNEQFF
TRBJ2-7 | TRBV6-1 | - | - | 15 | TGTGCCAGCAGTGCGATTCAGGGGACCCCCTACGAGCAGTACTTC | CASSAIQGTPYEQYF
TRBJ2-7 | TRBV5-4 | - | TRBD2 | 15 | TGTGCCAGCAGCTTTGCTAGCGGGCCACCCCACGAGCAGTACTTC | CASSFASGPPHEQYF